This T cell receptor (beta chain) is from a study of regulatory T cells in long-lasting Graves disease. Regarding the study as a whole: Those with persistent Graves' had less TCR diversity than newly diagnosed patients. Persistent disease samples used TRBV28, TRBJ1-2 and TRBJ2-5 preferentially.

Time point meaning: newly diagnosed GD, antithyroid drugs for less than 3 months. Construction of the TCR library relied on RNA isolated from PBMCs. With regard to this clonotype: Antigen specificity is unknown.

The CDR3 spans 16 residues. Germline CDR1 and CDR2: LNHDA and SQIVND (reference sequence). Trimming removed 7 bases from V and 7 bases from J; junction bases left unmatched: 11. CDR3 regions were amplified by Arm-PCR using iRepertoire HTBI primers to build TCR beta libraries. In TCRdb, the multiplex PCR reads were re-called with MiXCR into one record per CDR3 protein. The repertoire holds roughly 430,000 distinct CDR3 sequences, with 16% as singletons. In addition, the sample was reused for a study of T cells in Graves' hyperthyroidism and ophthalmopathy.

This clonotype was obtained from a woman under 40 with Graves disease. The chain has TRBV19 and TRBJ2-1; 12 bases fit TRBD2. Sequencing used peripheral blood mononuclear cells (PBMCs), obtained at new diagnosis, from a patient treated with antithyroid drugs. The CDR3, as DNA: TGTGCCAGTACGGAGCTAGCGGGAGGGCTGCTAAATGAGCAGTTCTTC. Its protein product is CASTELAGGLLNEQFF.